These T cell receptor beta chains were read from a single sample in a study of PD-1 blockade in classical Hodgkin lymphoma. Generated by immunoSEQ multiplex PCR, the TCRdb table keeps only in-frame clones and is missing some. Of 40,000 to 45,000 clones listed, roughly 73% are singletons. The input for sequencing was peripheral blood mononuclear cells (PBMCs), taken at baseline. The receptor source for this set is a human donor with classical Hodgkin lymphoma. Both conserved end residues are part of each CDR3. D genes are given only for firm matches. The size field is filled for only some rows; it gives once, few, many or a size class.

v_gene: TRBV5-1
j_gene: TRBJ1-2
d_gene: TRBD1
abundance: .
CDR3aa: CASSGGQGAGNDGYTF
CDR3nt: TGCGCCAGCAGCGGGGGACAGGGTGCCGGGAATGATGGCTACACCTTC

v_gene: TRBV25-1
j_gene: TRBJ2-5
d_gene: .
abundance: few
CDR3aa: CASTGGLAGETQYF
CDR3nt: TGTGCCAGCACAGGGGGGCTCGCGGGGGAGACCCAGTACTTC

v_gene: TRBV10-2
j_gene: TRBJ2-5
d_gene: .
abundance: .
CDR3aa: CASSESGTETQYF
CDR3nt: TGCGCCAGCAGTGAGTCAGGGACGGAGACCCAGTACTTC

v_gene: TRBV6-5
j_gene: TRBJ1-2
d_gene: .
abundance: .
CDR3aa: CASSYSIGGMDGYTF
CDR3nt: TGTGCCAGCAGTTACTCGATAGGAGGTATGGATGGCTACACCTTC

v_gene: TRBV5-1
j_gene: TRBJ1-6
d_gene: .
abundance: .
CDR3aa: CASTWGENSPLHF
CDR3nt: TGCGCCAGCACCTGGGGAGAGAATTCACCCCTCCACTTT

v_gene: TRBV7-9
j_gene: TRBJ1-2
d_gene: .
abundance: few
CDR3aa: CASSPGVSALNYGYTF
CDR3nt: TGTGCCAGCAGCCCGGGGGTGTCAGCACTAAACTATGGCTACACCTTC

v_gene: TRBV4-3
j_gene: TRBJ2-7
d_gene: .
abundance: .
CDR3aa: CASSPGYEQYF
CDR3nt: TGCGCCAGCAGCCCAGGTTACGAGCAGTACTTC

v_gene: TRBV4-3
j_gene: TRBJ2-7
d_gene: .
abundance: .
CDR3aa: CASSQAAWSSYEQYF
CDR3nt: TGCGCCAGCAGCCAAGCCGCATGGAGCTCCTACGAGCAGTACTTC

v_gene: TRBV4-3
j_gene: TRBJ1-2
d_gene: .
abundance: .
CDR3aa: CASSQDGTDYGYTF
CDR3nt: TGCGCCAGCAGCCAGGACGGGACGGACTATGGCTACACCTTC

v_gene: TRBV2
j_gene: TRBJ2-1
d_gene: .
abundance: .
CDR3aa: CASSDGRNEQFF
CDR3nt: TGTGCCAGCAGTGACGGGCGCAATGAGCAGTTCTTC

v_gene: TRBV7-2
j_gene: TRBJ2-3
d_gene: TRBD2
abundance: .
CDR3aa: CASSPTGTSTDTQYF
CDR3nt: TGTGCCAGCAGCCCAACCGGGACTAGTACAGATACGCAGTATTTT

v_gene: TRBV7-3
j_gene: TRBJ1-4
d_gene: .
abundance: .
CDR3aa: CASNLMWGSEKLFF
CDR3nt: TGTGCCAGCAACCTGATGTGGGGAAGTGAAAAACTGTTTTTT

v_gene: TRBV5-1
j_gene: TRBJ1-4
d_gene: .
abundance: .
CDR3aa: CASSLESNWGNEKLFF
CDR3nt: TGCGCCAGCAGCTTGGAATCGAACTGGGGTAATGAAAAACTGTTTTTT

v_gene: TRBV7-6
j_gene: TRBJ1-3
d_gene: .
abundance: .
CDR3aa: CASSLAPRMENTIYF
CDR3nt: TGTGCCAGCAGCTTAGCCCCCCGGATGGAGAACACCATATATTTT

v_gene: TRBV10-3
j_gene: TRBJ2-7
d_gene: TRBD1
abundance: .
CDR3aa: CAIGGTGLYEQYF
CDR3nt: TGTGCCATCGGGGGGACAGGGCTATACGAGCAGTACTTC

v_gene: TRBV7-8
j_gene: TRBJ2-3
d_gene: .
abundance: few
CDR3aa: CASALTEITDTQYF
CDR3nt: TGTGCCAGCGCCTTGACAGAGATCACAGATACGCAGTATTTT

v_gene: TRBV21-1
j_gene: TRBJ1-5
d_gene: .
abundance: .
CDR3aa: CASSKSRGGKQPQHF
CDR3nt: TGTGCCAGCAGCAAAAGTCGAGGAGGGAAGCAGCCCCAGCATTTT

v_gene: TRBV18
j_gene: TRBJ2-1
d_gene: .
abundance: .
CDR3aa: CASSPAGKLDEQFF
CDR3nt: TGTGCCAGCTCACCAGCAGGAAAGCTGGATGAGCAGTTCTTC

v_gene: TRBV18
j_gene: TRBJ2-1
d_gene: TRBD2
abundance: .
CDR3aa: CASSPPSSGGMGQFF
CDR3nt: TGTGCCAGCTCACCACCATCTAGCGGGGGGATGGGGCAGTTCTTC

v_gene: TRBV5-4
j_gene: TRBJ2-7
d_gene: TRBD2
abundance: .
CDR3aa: CASGFIGGGTYEQYF
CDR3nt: TGTGCCAGCGGCTTTATTGGCGGGGGGACATACGAGCAGTACTTC

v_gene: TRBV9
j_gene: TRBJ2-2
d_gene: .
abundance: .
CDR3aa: CASSVGTGVNTGELFF
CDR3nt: TGTGCCAGCAGCGTAGGCACAGGAGTGAACACCGGGGAGCTGTTTTTT

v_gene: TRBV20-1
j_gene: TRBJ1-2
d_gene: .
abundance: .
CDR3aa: CSVEGVDGYTF
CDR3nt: TGCAGTGTGGAGGGGGTGGATGGCTACACCTTC

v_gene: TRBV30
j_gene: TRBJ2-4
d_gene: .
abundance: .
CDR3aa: CAWSVLSGIQYF
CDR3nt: TGTGCCTGGAGTGTACTTTCCGGAATTCAGTACTTC

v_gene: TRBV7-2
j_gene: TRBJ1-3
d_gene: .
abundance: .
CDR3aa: CASSPQVADSGNTIYF
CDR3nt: TGTGCCAGCAGCCCTCAAGTCGCGGACTCTGGAAACACCATATATTTT

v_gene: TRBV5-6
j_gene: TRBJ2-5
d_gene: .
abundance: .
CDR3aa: CASRTRGQETQYF
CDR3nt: TGTGCCAGCAGGACGAGAGGGCAAGAGACCCAGTACTTC

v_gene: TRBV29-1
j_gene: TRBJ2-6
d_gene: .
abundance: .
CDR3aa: CSVLALAGANVLTF
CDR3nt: TGCAGCGTCCTCGCCCTGGCCGGGGCCAACGTCCTGACTTTC

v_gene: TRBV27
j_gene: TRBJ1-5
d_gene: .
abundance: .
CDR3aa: CASRLGGSNQPQHF
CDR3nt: TGTGCCAGCCGTTTGGGGGGGAGCAATCAGCCCCAGCATTTT

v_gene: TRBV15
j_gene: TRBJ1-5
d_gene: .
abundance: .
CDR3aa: CATRRERHNQPQHF
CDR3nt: TGTGCCACCAGGAGGGAACGGCACAATCAGCCCCAGCATTTT

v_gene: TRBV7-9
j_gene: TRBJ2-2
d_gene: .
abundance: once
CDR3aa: CASSLSGSNTGELFF
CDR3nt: TGTGCCAGCAGCTTATCTGGGTCGAACACCGGGGAGCTGTTTTTT

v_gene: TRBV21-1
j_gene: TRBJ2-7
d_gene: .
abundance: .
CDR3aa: CASSRTGASYEQYF
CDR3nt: TGTGCCAGCAGTCGGACAGGGGCCTCCTACGAGCAGTACTTC

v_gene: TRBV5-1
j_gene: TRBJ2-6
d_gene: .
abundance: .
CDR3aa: CASSPSVSGANVLTF
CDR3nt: TGCGCCAGCAGCCCCAGTGTTTCTGGGGCCAACGTCCTGACTTTC

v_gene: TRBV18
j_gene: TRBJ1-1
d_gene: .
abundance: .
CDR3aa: CASSALSGLNTEAFF
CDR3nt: TGTGCCAGCTCCGCTCTTTCAGGTTTGAACACTGAAGCTTTCTTT

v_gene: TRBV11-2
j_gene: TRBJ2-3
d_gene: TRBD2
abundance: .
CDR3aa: CASSFPRTSGSTDTQYF
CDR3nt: TGTGCCAGCAGCTTCCCCCGGACTAGCGGGAGCACAGATACGCAGTATTTT

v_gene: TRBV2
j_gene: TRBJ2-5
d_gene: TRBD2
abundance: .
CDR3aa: CASSRRRPGGPETQYF
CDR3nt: TGTGCCAGCAGTAGACGGAGACCGGGAGGTCCAGAGACCCAGTACTTC

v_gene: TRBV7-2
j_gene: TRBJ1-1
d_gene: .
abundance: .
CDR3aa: CASSSLLNTEAFF
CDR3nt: TGTGCCAGCAGCTCCCTGCTGAACACTGAAGCTTTCTTT

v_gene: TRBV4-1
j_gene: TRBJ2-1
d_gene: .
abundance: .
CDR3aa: CASSQPLGHNEQFF
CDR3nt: TGCGCCAGCAGCCAGCCTTTAGGGCACAATGAGCAGTTCTTC

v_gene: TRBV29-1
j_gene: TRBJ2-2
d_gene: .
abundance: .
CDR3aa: CSVLGVGTGELFF
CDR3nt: TGCAGCGTTCTAGGGGTAGGCACCGGGGAGCTGTTTTTT

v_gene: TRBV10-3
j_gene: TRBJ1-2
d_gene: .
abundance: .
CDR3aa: CAIHPGDYGYTF
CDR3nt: TGTGCCATACATCCAGGGGACTATGGCTACACCTTC

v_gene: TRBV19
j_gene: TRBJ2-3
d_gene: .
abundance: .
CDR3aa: CASSILGDTQYF
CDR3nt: TGTGCCAGTAGTATTTTGGGAGATACGCAGTATTTT

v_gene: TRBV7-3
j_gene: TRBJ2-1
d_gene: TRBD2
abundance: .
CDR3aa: CASSSYGGAYNEQFF
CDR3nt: TGTGCCAGCAGCTCGTACGGGGGGGCTTACAATGAGCAGTTCTTC

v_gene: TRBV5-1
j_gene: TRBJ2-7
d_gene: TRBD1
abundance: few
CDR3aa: CASSLGQGDEQYF
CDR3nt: TGCGCCAGCAGCTTGGGACAGGGGGACGAGCAGTACTTC

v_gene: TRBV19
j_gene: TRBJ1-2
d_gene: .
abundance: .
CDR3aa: CASSHSYEANYGYTF
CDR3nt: TGTGCCAGTAGCCACTCGTATGAGGCTAACTATGGCTACACCTTC

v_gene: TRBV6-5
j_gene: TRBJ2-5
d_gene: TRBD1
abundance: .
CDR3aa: CASSRTGEETQYF
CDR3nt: TGTGCCAGCAGTAGGACAGGCGAAGAGACCCAGTACTTC

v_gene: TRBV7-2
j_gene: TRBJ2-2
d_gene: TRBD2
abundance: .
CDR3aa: CASSPWTSGGGTGELFF
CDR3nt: TGTGCCAGCAGCCCGTGGACTAGCGGGGGCGGCACCGGGGAGCTGTTTTTT

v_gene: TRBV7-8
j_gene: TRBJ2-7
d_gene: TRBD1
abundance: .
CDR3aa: CASSSQGQGIYEQYF
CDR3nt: TGTGCCAGCAGCTCCCAGGGACAGGGGATATACGAGCAGTACTTC

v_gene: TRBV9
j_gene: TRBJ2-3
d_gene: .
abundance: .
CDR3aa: CASSAQIGAGTQYF
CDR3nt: TGTGCCAGCAGCGCTCAGATAGGGGCGGGTACGCAGTATTTT